This T cell receptor (beta chain) was sequenced during a study of T cells in Graves' hyperthyroidism and ophthalmopathy. Study-wide background: Peripheral blood was acquired at first diagnosis, ahead of any therapy whatsoever.

There were TCR beta CDR3 regions amplified from RNA transcripts. First-round RT-PCR targeting the TCR CDR3 was performed with the HTBI primer set. TCRdb re-called the multiplex PCR reads with MiXCR, one entry per CDR3 protein. The sample has under 350,000 distinct CDR3 sequences, 20% to 25% seen once. This clonotype showed up many times. Its target is not known. Lactation, pregnancy, other autoimmune disease or uncontrolled infection excluded patients. Overall study findings and caveats: The model's output predicted ophthalmopathy at a median of roughly 6 months prior to onset.

The CDR3 is made up of 14 amino acids. The ends were cut back, 4 bases at V and 0 bases at J, with 10 bases in the middle. The chain has TRBV12-3 or TRBV12-4 and TRBJ2-7; D may be TRBD1 or TRBD2 (5 bases each). Specimen: blood. The sequence derives from a man aged 40-49 years with Graves' hyperthyroidism that later progressed to Graves' ophthalmopathy. CDR3 DNA: TGTGCCAGCAGTTGGGACGGTAGCTCCTACGAGCAGTACTTC. Translated: CASSWDGSSYEQYF.